This T cell receptor (beta chain) is drawn from a study of T cells after yellow fever vaccination (dated by TCRdb to between 2018 and 2020). Background for the entire study: Libraries from fractions with low cell numbers were prepared with the SMART-Seq v4 Ultra Low Input RNA kit. The cohort comprised two healthy male donors, one aged 18 to 29 and one aged 30 to 39 years. Blood was collected at multiple timepoints before and after primary and secondary immunization, and bulk PBMC replicates and cell subsets were isolated. To track T-cell clones before and after primary and booster YFV17D yellow fever vaccination, bulk TCR alpha and beta repertoires were sequenced longitudinally. Summary of the overall study and its limitations: Compared with the primary T-cell response, the secondary T-cell response was faster but weaker, reaching its peak on day 5 rather than on day 15. Most clones expanded after primary vaccination (96% of CD4 and 88% of CD8) were re-detected after the booster, suggesting that broad memory maintenance occurred. A small share of clonotypes was detected in both CD4 and CD8 compartments, with the overlap likely arising from convergent recombination. FACS-sorted repertoires could contain abundant contaminating clonotypes from the bulk population, so computational filtering was required. Only a couple of donors were included in the study, so the extent to which the findings can be generalized is limited.

TCR cDNA was made using 5'RACE template switching, a step that added a universal primer site and unique molecular identifiers. Priming of cDNA synthesis was performed from both the TCR alpha and TCR beta constant segments. Two PCR steps were used to amplify libraries, with sample barcodes and sequencing adapters being added in the second step. Libraries were sequenced on Illumina HiSeq 2500 (2x100 bp) or NovaSeq (2x150 bp). Per the source publication's procedure: Reads were demultiplexed and collapsed into UMI consensus sequences with MIGEC, and V(D)J alignment was performed with MiXCR. Clonotypes responding to the vaccine were identified with edgeR on replicate PBMC samples, with the criteria of FDR below 0.01 and a log2 fold change above 5 up to day 15. Bulk clonotypes were assigned CD4 or CD8 identity according to which sequenced CD4 or CD8 repertoire held them at higher abundance. TCRdb reworked the public reads: Q25 trimming with fastp, MiXCR clone assembly, productive beta chains retained. Rows with a matching CDR3 protein are joined into one entry that keeps the most common DNA and genes. The V and J calls were not made by the authors but by TCRdb's processing. The sample table holds roughly 180,000 distinct CDR3 sequences, of which approximately 6.2% were seen once. The ten largest clonotypes hold less than 3.5% of the sample.

V is clipped by 1 base and J by 5 bases, and the sequence between their germline boundaries is 22 bases long. The CDR3, from cysteine to phenylalanine, totals 18 residues. The CDR3 DNA has 54 bases and is translated from base 1. Taken from the germline V gene, the CDR1 and CDR2 loops are SGHRS and YFSETQ. The intended sense of this specimen's treatment or condition label: live attenuated yellow fever vaccine strain. PBMCs were isolated from peripheral blood using a standard Ficoll-Paque protocol. Dynabeads CD4 and CD8 positive selection kits were used to isolate the CD4 and CD8 T-cell fractions. TriZol was used to extract RNA from bulk PBMCs, CD4 and CD8 fractions, and dextramer-positive and dextramer-negative fractions. A note on this clonotype: There is no known antigen for this receptor. No clone much larger than this one lies a single base away; base qualities are absent.

This sequence uses TRBV5-1 and TRBJ1-5; the D region possibly corresponds to TRBD1 (5 bases align). The sample was CD4+ T cells sorted from PBMCs, taken on the day of the first yellow fever vaccination. The clonotype was recovered from a young man who received the YFV17D yellow fever vaccine. The CDR3 reads as follows: CASSLTFQGGLLDQPQHF. The DNA sequence is TGCGCCAGCAGCTTGACTTTCCAGGGAGGACTGTTAGATCAGCCCCAGCATTTT.